The clone carrying this TCR beta chain was observed a handful of times. The antigen is unknown. This sample is part of a study of molecular identifiers for immune sequencing clone quantification. Overall study findings and caveats: Detection of one spiked Jurkat cell's TCR RNA reportedly worked in more than 850,000 naive cells. Shared barcodes on identical TCR molecules could underestimate the sizes of highly expanded clones. Effector cells had over 98% of their molecules in clones above 20 RNA copies, while naive cells had under 1%.

The authors gated naive CD8 T cells as CD8+CD4-CCR7+CD45RA+ for sorting. TCRdb itself ran the PCR reads through MiXCR, one entry per CDR3 protein. The repertoire holds approximately 20,000 distinct CDR3 sequences, with about 21% as singletons. The CDR3 length is 15 residues. The ends were cut back, 1 base at V and 2 bases at J, with 10 bases in the middle. Germline assignment: CDR1 SGHDN and CDR2 FVKESK. Sequencing was carried out using naive CD8+ T cells from blood, with Jurkat cell RNA spiked in. Subset of the sample: FACS-sorted CD8+CD4-CCR7+CD45RA+ naive T cells. The clonotype was recovered from a human donor in good health. Some libraries in this study had Jurkat cell RNA spiked in. This chain uses TRBV14 with TRBJ2-3; D gene ambiguous. The CDR3 DNA reads TGTGCCAGCAGCCAAGTTATCGGAACCACAGATACGCAGTATTTT. It encodes CASSQVIGTTDTQYF.